The 26 T cell receptor beta chains below all came from one sample that was sequenced in a study of early T cells in non-severe SARS-CoV-2 infection. TCRdb used MiXCR to reprocess the 5' RACE reads, holding one entry per CDR3 protein. Among about 35,000 distinct CDR3 sequences listed, less than 7% were seen once. The sample was whole blood, taken at baseline. All receptors derive from an adult who was a healthcare worker with PCR-confirmed SARS-CoV-2 infection or an uninfected control (not recorded which).

There are many counts of this clonotype. J is TRBJ2-1 and V is TRBV2, with 8 bases fitting TRBD2. The CDR3 is 17 amino acids. Trimming took 3 bases from V and 6 from J; bases not matched to a gene: 13. Germline assignment: CDR1 SNHLY and CDR2 FYNNEI. The CDR3 region is CASSDGPGRGALNEQFF. CDR3 DNA: TGTGCCAGCAGTGATGGGCCTGGGCGGGGGGCCCTCAATGAGCAGTTCTTC.

The table lists this clonotype with many counts. This chain connects TRBV29-1 to TRBJ1-3; D not resolved. CDR1 is SQVTM, CDR2 ANQGSEA, per germline. The V gene lost 4 bases and the J gene lost 4 bases, with 5 bases spanning the gap. This CDR3 has 11 amino acids. CDR3 coding DNA: TGCAGCGTTGTACGGGGAAACACCATATATTTT. This translates into CSVVRGNTIYF.

This clonotype was seen many times. For the CDR3, the DNA is TGTGCCAGCAGCCTACGGGGGCCGAGTGAGCAGTTCTTC. As protein: CASSLRGPSEQFF. The V call is TRBV5-5, the J call TRBJ2-1, with D perhaps being TRBD1 or TRBD2 (6 bases each). The V and J ends lost 4 bases and 9 bases respectively, with 14 bases between them. The CDR3 runs to 13 residues. In germline, CDR1 is SGHKS, CDR2 YYEKEE (reference sequence).

The rearrangement links TRBV19 to TRBJ2-3, with D perhaps TRBD2 (5 bases). V shed 7 bases and J shed 6 bases, with 14 bases lying between them. The germline gives CDR1 LNHDA, CDR2 SQIVND (reference sequence). The CDR3 is made up of 13 amino acids. CDR3 coding DNA: TGTGCCAGTAAGATTGTAGGGAGCGATACGCAGTATTTT. Protein sequence: CASKIVGSDTQYF. Full variable domain (remainder filled in from reference TRBV19 and TRBJ2-3): DGGITQSPKYLFRKEGQNVTLSCEQNLNHDAMYWYRQDPGQGLRLIYYSQIVNDFQKGDIAEGYSVSREKKESFPLTVTSAQKNPTAFYLCASKIVGSDTQYFGPGTRLTVL.

This clonotype was recorded at least ten times. The CDR3 loop reads CSAWTASRDTQYF. Written as DNA, the CDR3 is TGCAGTGCCTGGACAGCCTCGCGGGATACGCAGTATTTT. This sequence joins TRBV20-1 and TRBJ2-3, with D perhaps matching TRBD1 (6 bases). Trimming cost V 6 bases and J 6 bases, with 16 bases left between them. The germline CDR1 and CDR2 sequences are DFQATT and SNEGSKA (reference sequence). The CDR3 length is 13 residues.

This clonotype was seen a handful of times. V is TRBV6-2 or TRBV6-3 and J is TRBJ2-7, with a possible D match to TRBD1 (5 bases). The V gene's germline CDR1 is MNHEY and CDR2 SVGEGT. The CDR3 is 17 amino acids. V lost 0 bases and J lost 4, with 19 bases in between. The DNA of the CDR3 is TGTGCCAGCAGTTACTCCTCCTCGACAGCGACGCCTTACGAGCAGTACTTC. Protein product: CASSYSSSTATPYEQYF.

This clonotype was observed at least ten times. CDR3 sequence (DNA): TGTGCCAGCAGCCGAGGGACTAGCGATTTCACAGATACGCAGTATTTT. This translates into CASSRGTSDFTDTQYF. The chain couples TRBV3-1 to TRBJ2-3; 10 bases align to TRBD2. In germline, CDR1 is LGHDT, CDR2 YNNKEL (reference sequence). The CDR3 is made up of 16 amino acids. The J segment lost 2 bases and the V segment lost 4 bases, leaving 6 bases of the junction unmatched.

This clonotype was recorded at least ten times. The chain carries TRBV19 and TRBJ2-1, with D possibly matching TRBD2 (7 bases). CDR3 length: 18 amino acids. The V gene lost 5 bases and the J gene lost 2 bases, with 22 bases spanning the gap. Germline V gene sequence: CDR1 LNHDA, CDR2 SQIVND (reference sequence). The CDR3 reads CASSPGRGRDIAYNEQFF. Here the CDR3 DNA reads TGTGCCAGTAGTCCGGGGAGGGGGAGAGACATAGCCTACAATGAGCAGTTCTTC.

This clonotype was found many times. The junction departs from the called germline gene at one end, perhaps through a read error. J is TRBJ1-1 and V is TRBV6-5; D might be TRBD1 (5 bases). This CDR3 is 19 amino acids long. The germline V gene encodes CDR1 MNHEY and CDR2 SVGAGI. CDR3 sequence (DNA): TGTGCCAGCAGTTACGGGAGGGGCGCGAGGAATATTAGGAACGCTGAAGCTTTCTTT. Encoded protein: CASSYGRGARNIRNAEAFF.

In this sample, this clonotype turned up many times. The chain combines TRBV7-9 with TRBJ2-7, with no clear D. Trimming took 5 bases from V and 3 from J, leaving 5 bases between them. Germline V gene lookup returns CDR1 SEHNR and CDR2 FQNEAQ (reference sequence). This CDR3 has 11 residues. As DNA, the CDR3 is TGTGCCAGCAGCCATGACTACGAGCAGTACTTC. Encoded protein: CASSHDYEQYF.

For this clonotype: One junction end disagrees with the germline gene, perhaps due to a read error. CDR3 in DNA: TGTGCCAGCAGCTCGCGGACCATGGGCCATAATTCACCCCCCCACTTT. This gives the protein CASSSRTMGHNSPPHF. The chain employs TRBV11-1 and TRBJ1-6; unclear D gene. CDR1 SGHAT and CDR2 FQDESV come from the germline V gene (reference sequence). This CDR3 has 16 amino acids.

In this sample, this clonotype turned up many times. The CDR3: CASSQWDAGGEKLFF. CDR3 sequence (DNA): TGTGCCAGCAGCCAATGGGATGCCGGTGGTGAAAAACTGTTTTTT. The chain has TRBV4-2 and TRBJ1-4; D unclear. The V gene lost 2 bases and the J gene lost 7 bases, with 14 bases spanning the gap. From germline, CDR1 is LGHNA and CDR2 YNFKEQ. The CDR3 length is 15 residues.

This clonotype has at least ten counts. The chain employs TRBV6-5 and TRBJ1-5, with 8 bases lining up with TRBD1. The CDR3 covers 15 residues. V lost 0 bases and J lost 4; bases outside the gene matches: 2. Looked up from germline, CDR1 is MNHEY and CDR2 is SVGAGI. CDR3: CASSYSRGPNQPQHF. In DNA form, the CDR3 reads TGTGCCAGCAGTTACTCCAGGGGGCCAAATCAGCCCCAGCATTTT.

In this sample, this clonotype turned up many times. This chain connects TRBV3-1 to TRBJ1-1; D may be TRBD1 (6 bases). The CDR3 sequence is 16 residues long. Trimming removed 1 base from V and 3 bases from J, with 15 bases in between. Per germline, CDR1 LGHDT and CDR2 YNNKEL (reference sequence). The CDR3 here is CASSQAAEGGYTEAFF. The CDR3 nucleotides are TGTGCCAGCAGCCAAGCCGCGGAGGGGGGGTACACTGAAGCTTTCTTT.

This clonotype was seen repeatedly, ten times or more. The chain carries TRBV19 and TRBJ2-1, with 9 bases lining up with TRBD1. The CDR3 spans 15 residues. J lost 7 bases, V lost 2 bases, and 6 bases had no gene match. CDR1 LNHDA and CDR2 SQIVND come from the germline V gene (reference sequence). CDR3 DNA sequence: TGTGCCAGTAGTATACGAGGACAGGGGTCGAATGAGCAGTTCTTC. It yields the protein CASSIRGQGSNEQFF. Full variable domain (rest looked up from reference TRBV19 and TRBJ2-1): DGGITQSPKYLFRKEGQNVTLSCEQNLNHDAMYWYRQDPGQGLRLIYYSQIVNDFQKGDIAEGYSVSREKKESFPLTVTSAQKNPTAFYLCASSIRGQGSNEQFFGPGTRLTVL.

This chain connects TRBV10-3 to TRBJ2-3; D might be TRBD2 (6 bases). CDR3 length: 14 residues. The germline V gene has CDR1 ENHRY and CDR2 SYGVKD. V was trimmed by 6 bases and J by 1 base, leaving 11 bases between them. CDR3 loop: CAIRSSSGTDTQYF. In DNA, the CDR3 is TGTGCCATCAGGTCGTCTAGCGGCACAGATACGCAGTATTTT.

This clonotype was seen repeatedly, ten times or more. This chain joins TRBV18 and TRBJ1-1; 9 bases map to TRBD1. Germline CDR1 KGHSH, CDR2 LQKENI. CDR3 length: 14 residues. V was pared by 6 bases and J by 1 base, with 3 bases of the junction left unmatched. This CDR3 is CASSDRGANTEAFF. In nucleotides, the CDR3 is TGTGCCAGCTCTGACAGGGGGGCGAACACTGAAGCTTTCTTT.

Relative to its sample, this clonotype is medium-sized. The rearrangement uses TRBV4-3 and TRBJ2-1; D assignment may be TRBD1 or TRBD2 (5 bases each). The length of the CDR3 is 17 residues. Trimming took off 2 bases at V and 7 bases at J, with 21 bases between the two ends. Germline V CDR1 and CDR2: LGHNA, YSLEER. CDR3 DNA sequence: TGCGCCAGCAGCCAAAAGGTGGTGGGGCCGACTACAAATGAGCAGTTCTTC. It encodes CASSQKVVGPTTNEQFF.

This clonotype appeared a few times. J is TRBJ2-2 and V is TRBV7-3; 7 positions match TRBD2. The CDR3 totals 17 residues. CDR1 and CDR2 from the germline V gene are SGHTA and FQGTGA. V gave up 3 bases and J gave up 1 base; unmatched junction bases: 8. CDR3 DNA sequence: TGTGCCAGCAGCTTGACCCCTAGCGGACTGAACACCGGGGAGCTGTTTTTT. Its protein is CASSLTPSGLNTGELFF.

This clonotype was picked up many times. The V gene is TRBV14, the J gene TRBJ2-3; D possibly corresponds to TRBD2 (5 bases). This CDR3 region has 16 residues. V was trimmed by 1 base and J by 3 bases, leaving 14 bases between them. CDR1 is SGHDN, CDR2 FVKESK, per germline. The CDR3 is CASSQGPSTRTDTQYF. The CDR3 DNA follows: TGTGCCAGCAGCCAAGGTCCCTCCACTAGGACAGATACGCAGTATTTT.

Regarding this clonotype: One end of the junction does not line up with germline, which may come from a read error. The gene calls are TRBV7-7 and TRBJ2-1; 11 bases are a match to TRBD2. The CDR3 is 16 amino acids. Germline loops: CDR1 SSHAT, CDR2 FNYEAQ (reference sequence). As DNA, the CDR3 is TGTGCTAGCAGCTTAGCGGGTCCTAGCGGGGGGCATGAGCAGTTCTTC. Translating gives CASSLAGPSGGHEQFF. The full variable domain, completed using reference TRBV7-7 and TRBJ2-1, is GAGVSQSPRYKVTKRGQDVTLRCDPISSHATLYWYQQALGQGPEFLTYFNYEAQPDKSGLPSDRFSAERPEGSISTLTIQRTEQRDSAMYRCASSLAGPSGGHEQFFGPGTRLTVL.

This clonotype was picked up many times. The V gene is TRBV12-3 or TRBV12-4, the J gene TRBJ2-1; D is undetermined. Trimming shortened V by 7 bases and J by 4 bases, and 11 bases separated the two germline ends. The CDR3 totals 13 residues. The CDR3 sequence: CASTLRVYNEQFF. CDR3 DNA: TGTGCCAGCACCTTACGGGTTTACAATGAGCAGTTCTTC.

This clonotype was seen only a few times. The chain combines TRBV20-1 with TRBJ2-3, with 11 bases fitting TRBD2. CDR3 length: 14 residues. CDR1 is DFQATT, CDR2 SNEGSKA, per germline (reference sequence). V lost 5 bases and J lost 2; bases outside the gene matches: 3. The CDR3 DNA follows: TGCAGTGCTCTAGCGGGGGGTTTCACAGATACGCAGTATTTT. Encoded protein: CSALAGGFTDTQYF.

There are a few counts of this clonotype. The chain employs TRBV20-1 and TRBJ2-7; D is possibly TRBD1 (5 bases). Per germline, CDR1 DFQATT and CDR2 SNEGSKA (reference sequence). V was cut by 0 bases and J by 6 bases, with 15 bases left in between. This CDR3 contains 14 residues. The CDR3 reads CSARDRTGSVEQYF. The CDR3 DNA reads TGCAGTGCTAGAGATCGAACAGGTTCAGTCGAGCAGTACTTC.

This clonotype appeared a few times. The gene calls are TRBV4-2 and TRBJ2-3; tentatively, D is TRBD1 (5 bases). Germline loops: CDR1 LGHNA, CDR2 YNFKEQ. CDR3 length: 13 amino acids. With 6 bases removed from V and 2 bases from J, the gap between germline ends came to 9 bases. CDR3 amino acids: CASRLDNTDTQYF. Here the CDR3 DNA reads TGTGCCAGCAGGCTGGACAACACAGATACGCAGTATTTT.

The chain couples TRBV3-1 to TRBJ2-2; the D is unclear. Per the germline V gene, CDR1 is LGHDT and CDR2 is YNNKEL (reference sequence). Trimming removed 4 bases from V and 8 bases from J, with 11 bases in between. The CDR3 runs to 13 residues. This chain's CDR3 is CASSLYVGGELFF. The CDR3, as DNA: TGTGCCAGCAGCCTATATGTGGGGGGGGAGCTGTTTTTT. The full variable domain, with the rest looked up from reference TRBV3-1 and TRBJ2-2, is DTAVSQTPKYLVTQMGNDKSIKCEQNLGHDTMYWYKQDSKKFLKIMFSYNNKELIINETVPNRFSPKSPDKAHLNLHINSLELGDSAVYFCASSLYVGGELFFGEGSRLTVL.